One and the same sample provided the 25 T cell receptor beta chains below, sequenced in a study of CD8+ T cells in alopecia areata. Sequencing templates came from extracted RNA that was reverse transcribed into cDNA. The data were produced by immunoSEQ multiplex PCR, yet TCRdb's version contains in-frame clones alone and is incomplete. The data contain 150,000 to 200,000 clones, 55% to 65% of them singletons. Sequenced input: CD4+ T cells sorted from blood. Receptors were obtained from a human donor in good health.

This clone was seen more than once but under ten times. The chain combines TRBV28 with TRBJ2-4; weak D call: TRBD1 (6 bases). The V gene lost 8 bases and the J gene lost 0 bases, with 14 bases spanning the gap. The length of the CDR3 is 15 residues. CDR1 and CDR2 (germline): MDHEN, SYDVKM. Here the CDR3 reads CASEDRTLAKNIQYF. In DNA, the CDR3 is TGTGCCAGCGAGGACAGAACTCTAGCCAAAAACATTCAGTACTTC. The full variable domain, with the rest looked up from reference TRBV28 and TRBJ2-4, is DVKVTQSSRYLVKRTGEKVFLECVQDMDHENMFWYRQDPGLGLRLIYFSYDVKMKEKGDIPEGYSVSREKKERFSLILESASTNQTSMYLCASEDRTLAKNIQYFGAGTRLSVL.

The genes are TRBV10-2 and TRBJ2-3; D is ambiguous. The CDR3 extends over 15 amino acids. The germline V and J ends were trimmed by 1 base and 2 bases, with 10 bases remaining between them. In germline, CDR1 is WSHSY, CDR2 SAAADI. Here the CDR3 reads CASSEFHRNTDTQYF. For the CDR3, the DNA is TGCGCCAGCAGTGAGTTCCACCGGAACACAGATACGCAGTATTTT.

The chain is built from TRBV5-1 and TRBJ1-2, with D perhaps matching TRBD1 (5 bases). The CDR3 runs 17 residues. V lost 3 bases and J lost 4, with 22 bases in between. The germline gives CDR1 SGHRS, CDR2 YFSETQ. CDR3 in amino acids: CASSSQRGPGFGYGYTF. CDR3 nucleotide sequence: TGCGCCAGCAGCTCACAAAGGGGACCCGGGTTCGGCTATGGCTACACCTTC.

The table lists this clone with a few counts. The CDR3 region is CASSLSLGGLIKLFF. The CDR3 nucleotides read TGTGCCAGCAGTTTATCACTCGGCGGGCTTATAAAACTGTTTTTT. The chain carries TRBV28 and TRBJ1-4; no definite D call. V was shortened by 1 base and J by 10 bases, with 16 bases between the two germline ends. CDR3 size: 15 residues. Germline V gene sequence: CDR1 MDHEN, CDR2 SYDVKM.

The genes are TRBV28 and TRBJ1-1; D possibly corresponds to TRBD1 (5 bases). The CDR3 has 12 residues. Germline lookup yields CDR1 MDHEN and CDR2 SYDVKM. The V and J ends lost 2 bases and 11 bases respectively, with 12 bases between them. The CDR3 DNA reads TGTGCCAGCAGTTTACTGGGACGCGAGGCTTTCTTT. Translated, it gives CASSLLGREAFF.

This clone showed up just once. The CDR3: CASSARTSGQETQYF. Written as DNA, the CDR3 is TGTGCCAGCAGTGCCCGGACTAGCGGCCAAGAGACCCAGTACTTC. This sequence joins TRBV2 and TRBJ2-5; 10 bases agree with TRBD2. CDR1 and CDR2 from the germline V gene are SNHLY and FYNNEI. Trimming took 4 bases from V and 1 from J; bases not matched to a gene: 3. CDR3 length equals 15 residues.

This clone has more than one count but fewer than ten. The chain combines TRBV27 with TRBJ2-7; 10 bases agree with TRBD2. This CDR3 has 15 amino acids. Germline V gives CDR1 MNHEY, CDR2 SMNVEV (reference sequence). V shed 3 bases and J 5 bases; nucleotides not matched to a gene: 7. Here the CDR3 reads CASSFLAGAKDEQYF. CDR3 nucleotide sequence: TGTGCCAGCAGTTTTCTAGCGGGAGCGAAAGACGAGCAGTACTTC.

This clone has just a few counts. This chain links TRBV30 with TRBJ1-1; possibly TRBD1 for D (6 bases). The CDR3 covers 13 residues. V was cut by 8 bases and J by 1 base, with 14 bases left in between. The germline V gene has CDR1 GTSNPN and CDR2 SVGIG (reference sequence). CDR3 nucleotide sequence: TGTGCCCAGAGCAGACAGGCGAACACTGAAGCTTTCTTT. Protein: CAQSRQANTEAFF.

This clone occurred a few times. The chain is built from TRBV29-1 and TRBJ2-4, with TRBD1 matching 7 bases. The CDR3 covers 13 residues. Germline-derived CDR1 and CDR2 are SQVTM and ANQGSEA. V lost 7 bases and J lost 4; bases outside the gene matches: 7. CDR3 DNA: TGCAGCGCCGGAACAGGGGAGAAAAACATTCAGTACTTC. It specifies CSAGTGEKNIQYF.

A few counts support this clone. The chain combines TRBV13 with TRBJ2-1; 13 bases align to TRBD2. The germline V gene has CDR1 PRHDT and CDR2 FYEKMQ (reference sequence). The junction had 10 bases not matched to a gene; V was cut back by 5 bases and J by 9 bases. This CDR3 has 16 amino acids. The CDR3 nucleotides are TGTGCCAGCAGCCACGAAGGACTAGCGGGAGACGGTGAGCAGTTCTTC. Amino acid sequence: CASSHEGLAGDGEQFF.

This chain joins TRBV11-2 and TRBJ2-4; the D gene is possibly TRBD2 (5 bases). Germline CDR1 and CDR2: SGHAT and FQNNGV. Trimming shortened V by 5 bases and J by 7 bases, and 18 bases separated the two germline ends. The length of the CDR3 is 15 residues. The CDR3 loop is CASSPTRVAGNIQYF. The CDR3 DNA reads TGTGCCAGCAGCCCAACTAGGGTTGCGGGTAACATTCAGTACTTC.

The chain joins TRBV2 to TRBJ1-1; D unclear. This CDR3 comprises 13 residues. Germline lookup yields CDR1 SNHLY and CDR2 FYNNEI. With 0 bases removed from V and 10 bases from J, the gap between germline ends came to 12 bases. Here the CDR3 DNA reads TGTGCCAGCAGTGAAGCGCGGGCTGATCCAGCTTTCTTT. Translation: CASSEARADPAFF.

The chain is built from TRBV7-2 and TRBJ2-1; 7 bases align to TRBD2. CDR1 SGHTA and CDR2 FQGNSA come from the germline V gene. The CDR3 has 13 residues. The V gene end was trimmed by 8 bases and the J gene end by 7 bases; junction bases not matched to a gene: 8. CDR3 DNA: TGTGCCAGCGTAGGACTGGGGGGGAATGAGCAGTTCTTC. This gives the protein CASVGLGGNEQFF. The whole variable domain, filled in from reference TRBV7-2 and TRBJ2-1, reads GAGVSQSPSNKVTEKGKDVELRCDPISGHTALYWYRQSLGQGLEFLIYFQGNSAPDKSGLPSDRFSAERTGGSVSTLTIQRTQQEDSAVYLCASVGLGGNEQFFGPGTRLTVL.

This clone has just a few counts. The CDR3 coding sequence is TGTGCCAGCAGTAGGACAGTGAGAGCTAACTATGGCTACACCTTC. The encoded protein is CASSRTVRANYGYTF. The rearrangement joins TRBV2 to TRBJ1-2; possibly TRBD1 for D (6 bases). CDR1 SNHLY and CDR2 FYNNEI come from the germline V gene. V was clipped by 5 bases and J by 0 bases, with 13 bases between them. The length of the CDR3 is 15 residues. Drawing the rest from reference TRBV2 and TRBJ1-2, the complete variable domain is EPEVTQTPSHQVTQMGQEVILRCVPISNHLYFYWYRQILGQKVEFLVSFYNNEISEKSEIFDDQFSVERPDGSNFTLKIRSTKLEDSAMYFCASSRTVRANYGYTFGSGTRLTVV.

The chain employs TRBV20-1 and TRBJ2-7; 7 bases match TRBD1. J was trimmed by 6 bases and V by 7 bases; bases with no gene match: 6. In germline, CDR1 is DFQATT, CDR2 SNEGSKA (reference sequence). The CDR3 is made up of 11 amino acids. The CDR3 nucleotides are TGCAGTGGAGACAGGGTATCCGAGCAGTACTTC. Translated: CSGDRVSEQYF.

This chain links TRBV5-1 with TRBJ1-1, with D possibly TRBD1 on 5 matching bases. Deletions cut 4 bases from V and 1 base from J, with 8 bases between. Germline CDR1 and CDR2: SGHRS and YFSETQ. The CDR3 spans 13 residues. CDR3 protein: CASSPGGNTEAFF. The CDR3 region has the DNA TGCGCCAGCAGCCCCGGGGGGAACACTGAAGCTTTCTTT.

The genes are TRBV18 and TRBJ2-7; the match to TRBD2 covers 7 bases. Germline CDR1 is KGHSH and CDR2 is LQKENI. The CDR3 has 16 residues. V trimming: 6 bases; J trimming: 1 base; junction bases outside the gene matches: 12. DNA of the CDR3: TGTGCCAGCTCCGCCTACGGGGCTAGCGGATCCTACGAGCAGTACTTC. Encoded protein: CASSAYGASGSYEQYF.

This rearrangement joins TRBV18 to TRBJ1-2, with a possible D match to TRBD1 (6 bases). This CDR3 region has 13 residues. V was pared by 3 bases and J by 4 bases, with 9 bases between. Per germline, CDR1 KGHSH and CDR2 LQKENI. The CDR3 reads CASSPWTVYGYTF. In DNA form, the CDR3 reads TGTGCCAGCTCACCCTGGACAGTCTATGGCTACACCTTC.

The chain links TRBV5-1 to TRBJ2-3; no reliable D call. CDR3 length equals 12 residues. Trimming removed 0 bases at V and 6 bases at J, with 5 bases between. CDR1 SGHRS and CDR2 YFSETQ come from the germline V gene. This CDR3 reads CASSLDGDTQYF. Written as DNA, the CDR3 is TGCGCCAGCAGCTTGGATGGGGATACGCAGTATTTT. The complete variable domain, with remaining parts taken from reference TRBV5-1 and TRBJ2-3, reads KAGVTQTPRYLIKTRGQQVTLSCSPISGHRSVSWYQQTPGQGLQFLFEYFSETQRNKGNFPGRFSGRQFSNSRSEMNVSTLELGDSALYLCASSLDGDTQYFGPGTRLTVL.

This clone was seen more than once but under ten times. CDR3: CASSLGDRRGETQYF. For the CDR3, the DNA is TGCGCCAGCAGCTTGGGGGACAGGAGGGGAGAGACCCAGTACTTC. The V and J genes are TRBV5-1 and TRBJ2-5; 8 nucleotides align to TRBD1. The CDR3 consists of 15 residues. The trim removed 0 bases at V and 4 bases at J, leaving 5 bases unmatched. CDR1 SGHRS and CDR2 YFSETQ come from the germline V gene.

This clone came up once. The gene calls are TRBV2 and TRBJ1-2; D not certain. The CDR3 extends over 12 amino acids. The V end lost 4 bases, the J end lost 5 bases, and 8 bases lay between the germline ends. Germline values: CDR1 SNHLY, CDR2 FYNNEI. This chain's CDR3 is CASSVAEYGYTF. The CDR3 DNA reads TGTGCCAGCAGTGTGGCGGAATATGGCTACACCTTC.

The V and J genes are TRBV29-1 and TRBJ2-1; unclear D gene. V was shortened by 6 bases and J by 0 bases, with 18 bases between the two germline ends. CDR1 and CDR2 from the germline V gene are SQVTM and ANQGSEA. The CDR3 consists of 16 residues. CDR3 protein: CSVAHIGKSSYNEQFF. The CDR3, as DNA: TGCAGCGTAGCCCACATCGGTAAGAGCTCCTACAATGAGCAGTTCTTC.

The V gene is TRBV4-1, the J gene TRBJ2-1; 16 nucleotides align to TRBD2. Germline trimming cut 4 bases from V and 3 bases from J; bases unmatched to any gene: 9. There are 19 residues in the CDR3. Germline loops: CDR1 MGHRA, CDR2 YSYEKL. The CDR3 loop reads CASSRLGTSGRGGYNEQFF. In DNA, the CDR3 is TGCGCCAGCAGCCGTTTAGGGACTAGCGGGAGGGGGGGCTACAATGAGCAGTTCTTC.

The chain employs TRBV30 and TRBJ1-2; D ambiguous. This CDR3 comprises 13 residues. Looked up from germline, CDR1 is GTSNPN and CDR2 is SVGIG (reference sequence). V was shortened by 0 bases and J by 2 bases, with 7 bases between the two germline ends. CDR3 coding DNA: TGTGCCTGGAGTGTACGGGGAAACTATGGCTACACCTTC. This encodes CAWSVRGNYGYTF.

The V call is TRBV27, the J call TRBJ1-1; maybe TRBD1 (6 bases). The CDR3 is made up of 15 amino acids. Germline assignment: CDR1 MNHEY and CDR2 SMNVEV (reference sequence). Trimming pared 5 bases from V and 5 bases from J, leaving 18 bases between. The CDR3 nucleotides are TGTGCCAGCAGTCCTCGGCAGGGGACGACGACTGAAGCTTTCTTT. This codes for CASSPRQGTTTEAFF.